This TCR beta chain was captured in a study of regulatory T cells in long-lasting Graves disease. Investigators prepared the TCR beta libraries by applying iRepertoire HTBI primers and Arm-PCR of CDR3 regions. TCRdb re-derived calls from the multiplex PCR reads in MiXCR, one entry per CDR3 protein. The sample carries some 220,000 distinct CDR3 sequences, about 19% recorded once. Time point indicated: newly diagnosed GD, antithyroid drugs for less than 3 months. PBMC-extracted RNA yielded the TCR library. Germline V gene data show CDR1 as LNHNV and CDR2 as YYDKDF (reference sequence). The CDR3 covers 17 residues. The V gene lost 3 bases and the J gene lost 0 bases, with 12 bases spanning the gap. These data were also reused for a study on T cells in Graves' hyperthyroidism and ophthalmopathy. That work contributes: Primed by the HTBI set, a first-round RT-PCR was run on the TCR CDR3.

This sequence joins TRBV15 and TRBJ1-6; D is unclear. The clonotype originates from a woman in her 30s with Graves disease. This sample comprised peripheral blood mononuclear cells (PBMCs), obtained at new diagnosis, from a patient treated with antithyroid drugs. CDR3 in DNA: TGTGCCACCAGCAGGGACTTCGGCAGCTCCTATAATTCACCCCTCCACTTT. This encodes CATSRDFGSSYNSPLHF.